The 17 T cell receptor beta chains below come from one sample, sequenced in a study of cytomegalovirus exposure and HLA in healthy donors. The PCR contained 60 Vbeta and 13 Jbeta primers. TCRdb keeps only in-frame clones here, not all; method: immunoSEQ multiplex PCR. The sample has tens of thousands of clones, 70% seen once; the top ten hold around a tenth. Source material: PBMCs. The receptor set was obtained from a woman between 50 and 59 years old in good health and CMV-seropositive.

This chain uses TRBV19 with TRBJ1-1, with 7 positions matching TRBD1. This CDR3 comprises 15 residues. CDR1 is LNHDA, CDR2 SQIVND, per germline (reference sequence). J was trimmed by 5 bases and V by 3 bases; bases with no gene match: 9. Here the CDR3 reads CASSMSRQGGTEAFF. The CDR3 DNA is TGTGCCAGTAGTATGTCGAGACAGGGAGGAACTGAAGCTTTCTTT.

Here the CDR3 DNA reads TGTGCCAGCACCTCAGGGGACTCTGGGGCCAACGTCCTGACTTTC. Translating it yields CASTSGDSGANVLTF. V is TRBV6-6 and J is TRBJ2-6; the D gene is possibly TRBD1 (6 bases). Trimming removed 7 bases at V and 0 bases at J, with 10 bases between. Germline V gives CDR1 MNHNY, CDR2 SVGAGI (reference sequence). The CDR3 has 15 amino acids.

The V and J genes are TRBV2 and TRBJ2-6; 7 positions agree with TRBD1. The CDR3 is made up of 15 amino acids. The V segment lost 7 bases and the J segment 4 bases; nucleotides outside the gene matches: 7. Germline CDR1 is SNHLY and CDR2 is FYNNEI. CDR3 loop: CASTIDRVGANVLTF. The CDR3 DNA reads TGTGCCAGCACTATTGACAGGGTAGGGGCCAACGTCCTGACTTTC.

The rearrangement links TRBV10-1 to TRBJ2-3; 7 bases are a match to TRBD2. Germline-derived CDR1 and CDR2 are WNHNN and SYGVQD (reference sequence). The CDR3 is 14 residues long. With 4 bases clipped from V and 2 bases from J, the junction kept 3 bases outside the gene matches. As DNA, the CDR3 is TGCGCCAGCAGTGGGCTAGCGGTCACAGATACGCAGTATTTT. It specifies CASSGLAVTDTQYF.

Only one count was recorded for this clone. This chain connects TRBV7-2 to TRBJ1-1, with D tentatively TRBD1 (5 bases). The CDR3 extends over 14 amino acids. Trimming removed 2 bases from V and 0 bases from J, with 7 bases in between. CDR1 is SGHTA and CDR2 is FQGNSA in the germline V gene. The CDR3 coding sequence is TGTGCCAGCAGCTTATCAGGGATGAACACTGAAGCTTTCTTT. Its protein product is CASSLSGMNTEAFF.

V usage is TRBV9 and J usage is TRBJ1-2; D is uncertain. Trimming removed 0 bases from V and 8 bases from J, with 14 bases in between. The CDR3 is 14 amino acids. Germline loops: CDR1 SGDLS, CDR2 YYNGEE. CDR3 bases: TGTGCCAGCAGCGTAGACGGGTCCGGTATAGGCTACACCTTC. Translating gives CASSVDGSGIGYTF. Full variable domain (outside the CDR3, taken from reference TRBV9 and TRBJ1-2): DSGVTQTPKHLITATGQRVTLRCSPRSGDLSVYWYQQSLDQGLQFLIQYYNGEERAKGNILERFSAQQFPDLHSELNLSSLELGDSALYFCASSVDGSGIGYTFGSGTRLTVV.

The rearrangement joins TRBV27 to TRBJ1-1; D is unclear. Trimming removed 2 bases at V and 1 base at J, with 5 bases between. Germline CDR1 reads MNHEY; CDR2 reads SMNVEV (reference sequence). CDR3 size: 13 residues. The CDR3 loop is CASSLRENTEAFF. The CDR3 region has the DNA TGTGCCAGCAGTTTACGGGAGAACACTGAAGCTTTCTTT.

The chain joins TRBV7-6 to TRBJ1-6; 9 bases map to TRBD1. J lost 8 bases, V lost 2 bases, and 7 bases had no gene match. Per germline, CDR1 SGHVS and CDR2 FNYEAQ. The CDR3 is made up of 16 amino acids. Here the CDR3 DNA reads TGTGCCAGCAGCTTATTGGGACAGGGAATGCATTCACCCCTCCACTTT. It translates to CASSLLGQGMHSPLHF.

The J gene is TRBJ2-6, the V gene TRBV7-9, with D possibly TRBD1 on 6 matching bases. Deletions cut 5 bases from V and 0 bases from J, with 17 bases between. From germline, CDR1 is SEHNR and CDR2 FQNEAQ (reference sequence). The CDR3 length is 18 residues. CDR3 sequence (DNA): TGTGCCAGCAGCGTCGACAGGTGGGGAGTCTCTGGGGCCAACGTCCTGACTTTC. Translating it yields CASSVDRWGVSGANVLTF.

This chain joins TRBV29-1 and TRBJ1-1; TRBD1 aligns across 8 bases. This CDR3 spans 14 amino acids. Germline-derived CDR1 and CDR2 are SQVTM and ANQGSEA. Trimming took 4 bases from V and 4 from J; bases not matched to a gene: 8. The CDR3 nucleotides read TGCAGCGTTGTGGACAGGGTTATTGGCACTGAAGCTTTCTTT. This translates into CSVVDRVIGTEAFF.

This chain's CDR3 is CASSIPTRPLNGELFF. CDR3 coding DNA: TGTGCCAGTAGTATTCCGACTAGGCCGTTAAACGGGGAGCTGTTTTTT. V gene TRBV19 combines with J gene TRBJ2-2; tentative D call: TRBD2 (6 bases). Trimming removed 3 bases from V and 7 bases from J, with 18 bases in between. Per germline, CDR1 LNHDA and CDR2 SQIVND (reference sequence). This CDR3 has 16 residues.

V gene TRBV28 combines with J gene TRBJ1-3; D not resolved. The CDR3 length is 14 residues. Germline-derived CDR1 and CDR2 are MDHEN and SYDVKM. V lost 5 bases to trimming and J lost 4 bases, with 12 bases between them. CDR3 DNA: TGTGCCAGCAGTACTTCAGCGGGGGGAAACACCATATATTTT. Protein sequence: CASSTSAGGNTIYF.

About this clone itself: This same CDR3 is encoded by further DNA sequences in the sample. J is TRBJ2-1 and V is TRBV6-1; 11 bases line up with TRBD1. Germline V gene sequence: CDR1 MNHNS, CDR2 SASEGT. CDR3 size: 16 residues. The ends lost 6 bases at V and 7 bases at J; junction bases unmatched: 11. CDR3 amino acids: CASSETGTGGYNEQFF. In DNA, the CDR3 is TGTGCCAGCAGCGAAACCGGGACAGGGGGTTATAATGAGCAGTTCTTC.

The chain is built from TRBV7-9 and TRBJ2-3, with D perhaps matching TRBD2 (6 bases). Germline lookup yields CDR1 SEHNR and CDR2 FQNEAQ (reference sequence). Trimming pared 4 bases from V and 0 bases from J, leaving 11 bases between. This CDR3 is 15 amino acids long. CDR3 sequence reads: CASSSDYRSTDTQYF. DNA for the CDR3: TGTGCCAGCAGCTCGGACTATCGTAGCACAGATACGCAGTATTTT.

This sequence joins TRBV14 and TRBJ2-7, with 11 bases aligning to TRBD1. Germline loops: CDR1 SGHDN, CDR2 FVKESK. The CDR3 runs to 18 residues. V shed 4 bases and J 1 base; nucleotides not matched to a gene: 12. CDR3 in amino acids: CASSLLFLGQGGSYEQYF. The CDR3 DNA reads as TGTGCCAGCAGCCTCTTATTTCTGGGACAGGGGGGATCCTACGAGCAGTACTTC.

This clone was counted only a few times. The V and J genes are TRBV4-2 and TRBJ2-7; 11 bases are shared with TRBD2. The CDR3 length is 15 residues. V was clipped by 1 base and J by 5 bases; unmatched bases: 4. CDR1 and CDR2 from the germline V gene are LGHNA and YNFKEQ. The CDR3 region is CASSQALAGANEQYF. DNA for the CDR3: TGTGCCAGCAGCCAAGCACTAGCGGGAGCCAACGAGCAGTACTTC.

The V and J genes are TRBV9 and TRBJ1-5; TRBD1 agrees at 7 bases. Trimming took 0 bases from V and 3 from J; bases not matched to a gene: 3. The CDR3 totals 15 residues. CDR1 and CDR2 from the germline V gene are SGDLS and YYNGEE. The CDR3 nucleotides read TGTGCCAGCAGCGTAGAGGGGGCTCCCAATCAGCCCCAGCATTTT. As protein: CASSVEGAPNQPQHF.